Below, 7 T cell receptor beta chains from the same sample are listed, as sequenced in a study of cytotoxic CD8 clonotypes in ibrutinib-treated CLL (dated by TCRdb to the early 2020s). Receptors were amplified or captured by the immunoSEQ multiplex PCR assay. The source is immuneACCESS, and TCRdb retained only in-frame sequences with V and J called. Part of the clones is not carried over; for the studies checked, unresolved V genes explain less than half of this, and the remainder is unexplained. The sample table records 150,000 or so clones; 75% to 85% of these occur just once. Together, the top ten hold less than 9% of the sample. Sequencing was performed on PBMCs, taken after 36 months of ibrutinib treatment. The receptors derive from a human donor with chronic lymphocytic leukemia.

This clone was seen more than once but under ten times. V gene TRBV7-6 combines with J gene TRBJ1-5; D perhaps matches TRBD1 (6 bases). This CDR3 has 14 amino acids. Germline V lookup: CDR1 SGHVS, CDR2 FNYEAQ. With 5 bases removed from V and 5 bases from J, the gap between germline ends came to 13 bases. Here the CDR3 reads CASSPRGGYQPQHF. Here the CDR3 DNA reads TGTGCCAGCAGCCCCCGCGGGGGCTATCAGCCCCAGCATTTT.

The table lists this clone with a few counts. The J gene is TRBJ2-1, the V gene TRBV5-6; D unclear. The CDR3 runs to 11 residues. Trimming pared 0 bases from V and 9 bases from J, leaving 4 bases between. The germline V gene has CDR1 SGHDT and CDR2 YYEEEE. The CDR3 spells CASSLAGEQFF. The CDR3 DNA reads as TGTGCCAGCAGCTTGGCGGGTGAGCAGTTCTTC.

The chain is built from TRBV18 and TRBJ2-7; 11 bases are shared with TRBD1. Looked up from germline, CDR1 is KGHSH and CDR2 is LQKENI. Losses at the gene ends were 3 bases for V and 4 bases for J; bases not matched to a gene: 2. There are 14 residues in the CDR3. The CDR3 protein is CASSPGTGGYEQYF. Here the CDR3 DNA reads TGTGCCAGCTCACCGGGGACAGGGGGATACGAGCAGTACTTC. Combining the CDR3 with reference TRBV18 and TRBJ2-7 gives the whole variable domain NAGVMQNPRHLVRRRGQEARLRCSPMKGHSHVYWYRQLPEEGLKFMVYLQKENIIDESGMPKERFSAEFPKEGPSILRIQQVVRGDSAAYFCASSPGTGGYEQYFGPGTRLTVT.

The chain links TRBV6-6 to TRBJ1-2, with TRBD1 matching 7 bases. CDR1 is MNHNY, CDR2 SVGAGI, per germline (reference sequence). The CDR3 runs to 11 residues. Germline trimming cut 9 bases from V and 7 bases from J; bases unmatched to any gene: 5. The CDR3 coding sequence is TGTGCCAGTACAGGGGATTCTGGCTACACCTTC. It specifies CASTGDSGYTF.

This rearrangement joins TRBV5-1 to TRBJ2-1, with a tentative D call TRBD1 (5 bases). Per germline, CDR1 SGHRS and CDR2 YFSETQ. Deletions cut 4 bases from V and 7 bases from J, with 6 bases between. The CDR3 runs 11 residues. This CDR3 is CASSQGNEQFF. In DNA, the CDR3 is TGCGCCAGCAGCCAGGGAAATGAGCAGTTCTTC.

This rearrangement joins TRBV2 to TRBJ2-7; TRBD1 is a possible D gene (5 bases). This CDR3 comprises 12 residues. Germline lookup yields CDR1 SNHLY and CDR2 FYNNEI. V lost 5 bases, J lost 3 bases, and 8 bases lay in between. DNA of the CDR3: TGTGCCAGCAGTTATCAGGGCTACGAGCAGTACTTC. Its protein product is CASSYQGYEQYF.

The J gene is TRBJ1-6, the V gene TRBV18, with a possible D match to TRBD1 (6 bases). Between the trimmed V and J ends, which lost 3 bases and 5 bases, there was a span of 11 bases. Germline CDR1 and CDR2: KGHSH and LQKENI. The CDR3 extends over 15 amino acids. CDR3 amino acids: CASSPRTANNSPLHF. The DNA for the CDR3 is TGTGCCAGCTCACCCAGGACAGCAAATAATTCACCCCTCCACTTT.